Sequencing of this T cell receptor beta chain was carried out in a study of cytomegalovirus exposure and HLA in healthy donors (dated by TCRdb to the late 2010s). Notes on the research overall: According to an earlier analysis of around 600 of the donors, about 179 million T cells yielded 117 million unique TCR beta sequences and approximately 300 Gb of sequence data. An early release covering roughly 640 HLA-typed donors comprised 250 to 350 gigabases of sequencing data and tens of millions of unique TCR sequences. Of the approximately 400 genotyped donors, around 81% fell in the genetic ancestry cluster associated with self-reported Caucasian donors. The aim of the study was to test whether cataloging public T cell receptors could identify signatures of past pathogen exposure. The T cell repertoires of some 700 subjects were profiled by immunosequencing and related to cytomegalovirus serostatus. Besides the first cohort of about 730 subjects, a separate validation cohort made up of 120 different subjects was used. The study combined high-throughput TCR immunosequencing, statistical association of individual TCRs with disease status, and machine learning to predict cytomegalovirus infection status. In a later analysis, previously published TCR beta repertoires from more than 500 donors were re-analyzed and high-resolution HLA genotyping was added so that TCR occurrence patterns could be studied. Rather than using new phenotypic data, the later analysis identified candidate immune exposures from TCR beta sequences and from how often those sequences occurred across donors. An earlier analysis of nearly 600 of the donors applied high-throughput TCR beta sequencing to assess whether each TCR beta V gene segment acted as functional or pseudogenic. Donor age, sex, ethnicity and CMV serostatus were collected together with the repertoire data. Genome-wide SNP genotypes for about 65% of the roughly 670 donors were used in a later genetic analysis, which treated that subset as a discovery cohort. Every repertoire in the discovery cohort had been generated on one and the same sequencing platform. HLA typing covered class I and class II loci at four-digit resolution. The number of donors typed differed by locus, with about 629-630 for A, B, C, DRB1 and DQB1, over 500 for DQA1, under 610 for DPA1, and over 400 for DPB1. About 5 DR-DQ haplotypes were handled as single units for association and clustering, since linkage in the cohort was strong. Across some 400 genotyped donors of the cohort, an average of roughly 250,000 unique TCR beta nucleotide sequences per donor were sequenced, and roughly a sixth of those sequences were non-productive.

Looking up the germline V gene yields CDR1 SGHDT and CDR2 YYEEEE. From its cysteine to its phenylalanine, the CDR3 spans 13 amino acids. CDR3 DNA only is kept here, 39 bases in frame from base 1. A distance of 5 bases separates the germline ends of V and J, which lose 0 bases and 2 bases respectively. The cohort was made up of 500 to 850 healthy bone marrow donors. At the time of sampling, every cohort member was nominally healthy, though immune exposures that went unrecorded were likely present. The donor was CMV seropositive and was included in the group of 250 to 350 seropositive cohort members. A peripheral blood sample was collected from each donor, and TCR beta sequencing was performed on peripheral blood mononuclear cells. Genomic DNA was extracted from the blood cell samples with the Qiagen DNeasy Blood Extraction Kit. The protocol used for the library was the immunoSEQ multiplex PCR assay. For the multiplex PCR, a mixture combining 60 forward primers for TCR Vbeta segments and 13 reverse primers for TCR Jbeta segments was used. The CDR3 region of rearranged TCR beta genes was amplified from genomic DNA by a multiplex PCR assay. Amplified TCR beta libraries were sequenced as 87-base-pair reads on the Illumina HiSeq System. Regarding the original processing steps: A later analysis counted tens of millions of unique TCR beta chains across the 650 to 800 repertoires, and some 11 million of these chains were shared by at least two donors. A nearest-neighbor algorithm error-corrected the raw reads and collapsed the reads into unique sequences, merging closely related sequences to remove PCR and sequencing errors. Alignment of CDR3 sequences to IMGT reference sequences was used to assign V, D and J gene segments. For a sequence to be retained, a match of at least six nucleotides was required to both a V gene segment and a J gene segment. Rearrangements were called productive when the CDR3 lacked stop codons and stayed in frame with V and J; all others were non-productive. CDR3 was defined according to IMGT convention as the region running from the second conserved V-encoded cysteine to the conserved J-encoded phenylalanine. The earlier analysis of some 550 of the donors excluded any sequence lacking an unambiguous match to a single V gene segment. An earlier analysis of some 500 of the donors classified V segments as functional when productive rearrangements were above 56.7% and as segregating when the standard deviation between donors was above 5%. A statistical classification framework was developed to diagnose cytomegalovirus status using the catalog of TCR beta chain sequences. In a later analysis, V and J genes were assigned by comparing TCR nucleotide sequences against IMGT/GENE-DB human TR gene sequences. In a later analysis, CDR3 sequences and most-parsimonious VDJ recombination scenarios were assigned using the TCRdist pipeline. In a later analysis, each TCR beta chain was defined by its CDR3 amino acid sequence together with its V-gene family, and reads lacking a unique V-gene family were excluded. To address suspected cross-contamination and a sequencing artifact, a later analysis removed approximately 600 highly shared, low-generation-probability nucleotide sequences. In a later analysis, a clonal expansion index was calculated for each public chain from normalized within-repertoire ranks of inferred template counts. Generation probabilities in a later analysis came from a VDJ recombination model fitted to out-of-frame rearrangements, and those results were checked against IGoR. In a later analysis, hypergeometric tests were used to score TCR-TCR, TCR-HLA and TCR-CMV co-occurrence, with a repertoire-size bias correction applied to TCR pairs. In a later analysis, false discovery rates were estimated by permuting HLA or CMV assignments 20 times. In a later analysis, co-occurring TCRs were grouped using DBSCAN, with TCRdist sequence similarity added in when clustering inside HLA-allele-positive subsets. Repertoires with fewer than 30,000 or more than 120,000 public chains, plus five repertoires with anomalous nucleotide sharing, were excluded from co-occurrence clustering. Here the immuneACCESS table is served through TCRdb, limited to in-frame sequences with V and J called. Missing clones are a known gap in these copies; in checked studies unresolved V genes cover under half, and the rest lacks a known reason. V, J and clone size derive from that table, while D and trimming were established from the DNA sequence. The table for this sample lists roughly 220,000 clones; around 64% of them were counted only once. 2.6% of the sample goes to the ten largest clones.

Findings and caveats that apply to the study as a whole: In an earlier analysis of fewer than 750 of the donors, most TCR beta V segments were observed in productive rearrangements about 90% or about 30% of the time, broadly matching IMGT annotations. Linkage disequilibrium might explain the correlated functional status among segregating V segments, but an unknown experimental factor could not be ruled out. Immune exposure information for the cohort was limited to CMV serostatus. In a later analysis, 16,951 TCR beta sequences were associated with specific HLA alleles at a false discovery rate of 0.05. The study listed approximately 150 TCR beta chains as associated with cytomegalovirus. In a later analysis, HLA-associated TCR beta chains showed more clonal expansion and lower generation probabilities than non-associated chains that were equally common. Some IMGT-functional V segments, including TRBV6-2 and TRBV6-3, could not be distinguished by the 87-base-pair reads and were therefore excluded. A cluster of highly shared sequence variants was judged likely to represent a technical artifact of the sequencing pipeline. While some public TCRs were present in many individuals, most TCR sequences turned up only very rarely across donors. According to a later analysis, most CMV-associated TCR beta chains appeared to be HLA-restricted, and the HLA associations seemed to be driven largely by CMV exposure. A later analysis reported that several top co-occurrence clusters appeared linked to parvovirus B19, influenza, CMV and Epstein-Barr virus. A later genetic analysis associated a missense DCLRE1C variant with V-gene and J-gene trimming of TCR beta chains, and an independent cohort replicated the association. According to a later analysis, TCR association rates differed among HLA loci, with DRB1 alleles showing the most associated TCRs and HLA-C alleles showing the fewest. Because HLA typing was unavailable for some donors at each locus, only the typed subset was used in association tests. According to the authors, the approach could potentially be generalized to other disease states and immunological phenotypes. In vitro tests confirmed that a few of the cytomegalovirus-associated TCR beta chains recognize cytomegalovirus antigens. This cohort had only TCR beta chains sequenced, and the lack of alpha or paired-chain data limited which features could be detected. Because counts were too low, roughly 18 rarely observed V segments, including chromosome 9 orphons, were left out of the earlier analysis of 587 of the donors. Assigning TCR associations to individual alleles was difficult when HLA alleles, especially DR and DQ, strongly co-occurred. A further reported finding was that TCR beta sequences accurately predicted the HLA-A and HLA-B alleles for most subjects in the first cohort. Compared with the approximately 700-donor mean, donors in an Asian-associated ancestry cluster had fewer N-insertions in productive TCRs, according to a later genetic analysis. In both the original and validation cohorts, the classifier was reported to diagnose cytomegalovirus status with high specificity and sensitivity. The presence/absence analyses assumed that sequencing depth was roughly uniform across donors, and that assumption may not be true.

Comments on this clone: Its cognate antigen has yet to be identified. No qualities accompany the bases; no much larger clone lies one base away. Other nucleotide sequences from this sample produce the same CDR3.

The chain uses TRBV5-6 and TRBJ2-5; the D gene is perhaps TRBD1, from 5 matching bases. The sample was PBMCs. This sequence originates from a man aged 35-49 years in good health and CMV-seropositive. The CDR3: CASSLGQQETQYF. Here is the DNA: TGTGCCAGCAGCTTGGGACAGCAAGAGACCCAGTACTTC.